Reported below is one T cell receptor beta chain. What it binds is unknown. Using immunoSEQ multiplex PCR, the repertoire was profiled, and TCRdb retains in-frame clones only, with some absent. The sample carries around 95,000 clones, under 80% recorded once. The data were obtained in a study of shared clonotypes between healthy human individuals. The study's findings and limits: The study found approximately 5% of naive CD4 clonotypes shared across several donors.

Germline V gene lookup returns CDR1 MNHNY and CDR2 SVGAGI (reference sequence). The CDR3 is 12 residues long. V was clipped by 6 bases and J by 7 bases; unmatched bases: 3. J is TRBJ2-1 and V is TRBV6-6; 7 bases are a match to TRBD2. This TCR was sampled from a man aged 25-45 years in good health. Sequenced: memory CD8+ T cells sorted from blood. Subset: CD45RO+ cells pooled with CCR7-negative TemRA cells. In nucleotides, the CDR3 is TGTGCCAGCAGGAGAGCGGGGAATGAGCAGTTCTTC. This gives the protein CASRRAGNEQFF.